This T cell receptor beta chain was obtained from a study of PD-L1 blockade in urothelial cancer. The wider study: About 90% of the roughly 30 patients were men who had bladder-origin urothelial cancer.

As to time point: pretreatment peripheral blood. The CDR3 is 15 residues long. Deletions cut 0 bases from V and 3 bases from J, with 12 bases between. Looked up from germline, CDR1 is SGHDT and CDR2 is YYEEEE. This table comes from immunoSEQ multiplex PCR, and its TCRdb copy is limited to in-frame clones, with some not included. Of tens of thousands of clones in the sample, 80% are singletons; the top ten hold around 15%. The source material was PBMCs, sampled around atezolizumab (anti-PD-L1) treatment. The chain joins TRBV5-6 to TRBJ2-5; D ambiguous. The sequence was obtained from a man aged 60 to 69 with urothelial cancer. CDR3 coding DNA: TGTGCCAGCAGCTTGGGGGTGAGGCAAAAAGAGACCCAGTACTTC. Protein product: CASSLGVRQKETQYF.